The rows below give T cell receptor beta chains drawn from one sample of a study of blood T cell repertoires in COVID-19. Sequencing was performed with immunoSEQ multiplex PCR; in TCRdb, only in-frame clones are kept and a portion is missing. The repertoire consists of around 260,000 clones, with about 88% occurring once and the leading ten covering less than 4%. The sequenced material came from peripheral blood. The receptors here all came from a man aged 18 to 30 with active or convalescent COVID-19. CDR3s include the opening cysteine and the closing phenylalanine or tryptophan. The D gene is left open where the match is weak. Clone sizes are given selectively: once, few, many, or a class where the clone is expanded.

>once|TRBJ2-7|TRBD2|TRBV19
CASSMGIRRELSYEQYF
TGTGCCAGTAGTATGGGGATACGGCGGGAGCTCTCCTACGAGCAGTACTTC
>NA|TRBJ1-6|NA|TRBV18
CASSPDFGGKVYNSPLHF
TGTGCCAGCTCACCAGATTTTGGCGGTAAGGTTTATAATTCACCCCTCCACTTT
>NA|TRBJ2-1|NA|TRBV6-5
CASSYAAGRFGEQFF
TGTGCCAGCAGTTACGCGGCGGGACGGTTTGGTGAGCAGTTCTTC
>once|TRBJ2-2|NA|TRBV5-1
CASSFLQGSNTGELFF
TGCGCCAGCAGCTTTTTGCAGGGTTCGAACACCGGGGAGCTGTTTTTT
>NA|TRBJ2-7|TRBD2|TRBV7-9
CASTQGGVKYEQYF
TGTGCCAGCACCCAGGGAGGGGTCAAGTACGAGCAGTACTTC
>NA|TRBJ2-7|TRBD1|TRBV6-5
CASSSTGGRNEQYF
TGTGCCAGCAGTTCAACAGGGGGCCGAAACGAGCAGTACTTC
>NA|TRBJ1-4|TRBD1|TRBV5-4
CASSLYQGGTNEKLFF
TGTGCCAGCAGCTTATACCAGGGGGGTACTAATGAAAAACTGTTTTTT
>once|TRBJ1-2|NA|TRBV6-2/TRBV6-3
CASSYTGRGNGYTF
TGTGCCAGCAGTTACACGGGCAGGGGAAATGGCTACACCTTC
>NA|TRBJ2-7|NA|TRBV6-5
CASSYANEQYF
TGTGCCAGCAGTTATGCTAACGAGCAGTACTTC
>NA|TRBJ2-3|TRBD2|TRBV27
CASMHSGGVFTDTQYF
TGTGCCAGCATGCATAGCGGGGGGGTTTTCACAGATACGCAGTATTTT
>few|TRBJ1-1|NA|TRBV15
CATSDEEVTEAFF
TGTGCCACCAGCGACGAAGAGGTCACTGAAGCTTTCTTT
>NA|TRBJ1-4|NA|TRBV4-1
CASSQAESATNEKLFF
TGCGCCAGCAGCCAAGCGGAGTCGGCAACTAATGAAAAACTGTTTTTT
>NA|TRBJ2-7|NA|TRBV3-1/TRBV3-2
CASSQEGGSEGEQYF
TGTGCCAGCAGCCAAGAAGGGGGAAGCGAGGGCGAGCAGTACTTC
>NA|TRBJ2-3|NA|TRBV7-9
CASSFSRGADTQYF
TGTGCCAGCAGCTTCTCCAGGGGCGCAGATACGCAGTATTTT
>NA|TRBJ1-6|NA|TRBV3-1/TRBV3-2
CASSQIQFMALHF
TGTGCCAGCAGCCAAATTCAGTTCATGGCCCTCCACTTT
>NA|TRBJ2-5|NA|TRBV28
CASSFSGSQETQYF
TGTGCCAGCAGTTTCTCCGGGTCCCAAGAGACCCAGTACTTC
>NA|TRBJ1-5|TRBD1|TRBV19
CASSIDAGTGDIEDQPQHF
TGTGCCAGTAGTATAGATGCGGGGACAGGGGATATAGAGGATCAGCCCCAGCATTTT
>NA|TRBJ2-2|NA|TRBV4-3
CASSQGRGKGTGELFF
TGCGCCAGCAGCCAAGGCCGGGGAAAGGGCACCGGGGAGCTGTTTTTT
>NA|TRBJ1-1|TRBD1|TRBV5-1
CASSPGTENTEAFF
TGCGCCAGCAGCCCCGGGACAGAGAACACTGAAGCTTTCTTT
>few|TRBJ2-7|NA|TRBV7-2
CASSSRRGEQYF
TGTGCCAGCAGCAGCCGTCGGGGGGAGCAGTACTTC
>NA|TRBJ1-2|TRBD1|TRBV30
CAWSRDRAFYGYTF
TGTGCCTGGAGCCGGGACAGGGCGTTCTATGGCTACACCTTC
>few|TRBJ2-2|NA|TRBV9
CASSVAGNTGELFF
TGTGCCAGCAGCGTAGCAGGGAACACCGGGGAGCTGTTTTTT
>NA|TRBJ2-7|TRBD1|TRBV24-1
CATSDGQVDEQYF
TGTGCCACCAGTGATGGACAGGTAGACGAGCAGTACTTC
>NA|TRBJ2-1|NA|TRBV7-6
CASSLSGSYNEQFF
TGTGCCAGCAGCTTATCCGGGAGTTACAATGAGCAGTTCTTC
>NA|TRBJ2-2|NA|TRBV19
CASSIDFFSGELFF
TGTGCCAGTAGTATCGACTTTTTCTCGGGGGAGCTGTTTTTT
>NA|TRBJ2-7|TRBD2|TRBV4-1
CASSRITSGTDYEQYF
TGCGCCAGCAGCCGAATAACTAGCGGGACCGACTACGAGCAGTACTTC